This TCR beta chain was found in a study of cytomegalovirus exposure and HLA in healthy donors. Both 60 Vbeta primers and 13 Jbeta primers went into the PCR. Sequencing was performed with immunoSEQ multiplex PCR; in TCRdb, only in-frame clones are kept and a portion is missing. The data hold under 130,000 clones, with over 60% observed a single time. The CDR3 runs to 15 residues. The germline V gene encodes CDR1 MNHNY and CDR2 SVGAGI (reference sequence). V was trimmed by 2 bases and J by 7 bases, leaving 15 bases between them. V usage is TRBV6-6 and J usage is TRBJ1-5, with TRBD1 as a possible D gene (5 bases). The clonotype was recovered from a man aged 35-49 years in good health and CMV-seropositive. The sequencing input was PBMCs. The CDR3 spells CASSYGGSTGQPQHF. The CDR3 region has the DNA TGTGCCAGCAGTTACGGGGGGTCTACCGGCCAGCCCCAGCATTTT.